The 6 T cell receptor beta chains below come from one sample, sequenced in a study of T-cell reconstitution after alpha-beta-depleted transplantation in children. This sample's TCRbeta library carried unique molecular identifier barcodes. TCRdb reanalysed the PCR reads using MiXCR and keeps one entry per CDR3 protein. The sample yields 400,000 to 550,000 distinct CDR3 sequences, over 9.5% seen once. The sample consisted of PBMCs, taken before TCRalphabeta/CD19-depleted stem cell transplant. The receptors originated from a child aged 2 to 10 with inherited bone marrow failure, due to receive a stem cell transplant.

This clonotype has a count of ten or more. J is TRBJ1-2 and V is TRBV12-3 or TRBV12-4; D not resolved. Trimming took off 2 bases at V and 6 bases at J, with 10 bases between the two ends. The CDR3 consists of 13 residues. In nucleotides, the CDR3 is TGTGCCAGCAGTTTATGGCCGAGCGATGGCTACACCTTC. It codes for CASSLWPSDGYTF.

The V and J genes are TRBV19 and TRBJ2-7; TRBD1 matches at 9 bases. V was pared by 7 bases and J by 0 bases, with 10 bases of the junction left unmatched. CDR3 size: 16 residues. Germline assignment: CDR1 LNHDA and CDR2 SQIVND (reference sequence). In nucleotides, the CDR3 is TGTGCCAGTAATAGACAGGGGGAAAGGAGCTCCTACGAGCAGTACTTC. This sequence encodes CASNRQGERSSYEQYF.

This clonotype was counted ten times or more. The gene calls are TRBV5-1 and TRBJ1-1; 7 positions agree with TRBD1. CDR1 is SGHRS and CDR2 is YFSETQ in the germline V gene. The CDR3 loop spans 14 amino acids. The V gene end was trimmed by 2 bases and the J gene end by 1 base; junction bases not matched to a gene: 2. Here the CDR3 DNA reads TGCGCCAGCAGCTTCCGACAGGGGAACACTGAAGCTTTCTTT. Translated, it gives CASSFRQGNTEAFF.

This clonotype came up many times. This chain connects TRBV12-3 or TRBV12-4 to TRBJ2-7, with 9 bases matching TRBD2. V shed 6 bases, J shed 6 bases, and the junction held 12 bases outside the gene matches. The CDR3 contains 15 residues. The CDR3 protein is CASRRGRAGWGEQYF. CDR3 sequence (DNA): TGTGCCAGCAGACGCGGGAGGGCCGGTTGGGGCGAGCAGTACTTC.

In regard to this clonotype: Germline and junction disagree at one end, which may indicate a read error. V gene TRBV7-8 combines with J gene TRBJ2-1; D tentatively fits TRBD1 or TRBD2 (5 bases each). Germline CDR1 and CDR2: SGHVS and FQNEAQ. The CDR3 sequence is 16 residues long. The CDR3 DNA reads TGTGCCAGCAGCGTAGCCCTGGGGGTTCCCTACAATGAGCAGTTCTTC. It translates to CASSVALGVPYNEQFF.

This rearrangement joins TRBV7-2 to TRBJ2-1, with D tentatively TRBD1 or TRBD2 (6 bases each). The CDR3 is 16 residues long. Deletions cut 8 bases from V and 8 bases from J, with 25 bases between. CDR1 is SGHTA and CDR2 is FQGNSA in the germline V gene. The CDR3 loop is CASSRGGTLYIDEQFF. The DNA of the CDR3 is TGTGCCAGCTCTCGAGGGGGGACGCTATACATCGATGAGCAGTTCTTC.